This T cell receptor (beta chain) was sequenced for a study of blood T cell repertoires in COVID-19. Study information: PBMCs, B-cell-depleted T cells, or T cells provided the cDNA or gDNA that made up the material.

A case of COVID-19 had been met by exposed participants within 2 weeks before study entry. Sequencing was performed with immunoSEQ multiplex PCR; in TCRdb, only in-frame clones are kept and a portion is missing. The top ten hold 4% of the sample, which has 120,000 to 150,000 clones, around 90% seen once. V was pared by 2 bases and J by 3 bases, with 5 bases of the junction left unmatched. The germline V gene has CDR1 SGDLS and CDR2 YYNGEE. This CDR3 is 16 amino acids long. Sequences were obtained from PBMCs or T cells enriched from blood (not recorded which). The chain joins TRBV9 to TRBJ2-2, with TRBD1 matching over 9 bases. This TCR was sampled from a woman in her thirties or forties who had been exposed to COVID-19. In nucleotides, the CDR3 is TGTGCCAGCAGCGTCGGGACAGGGCGGCACACCGGGGAGCTGTTTTTT. It encodes CASSVGTGRHTGELFF. The full variable domain, completed using reference TRBV9 and TRBJ2-2, is DSGVTQTPKHLITATGQRVTLRCSPRSGDLSVYWYQQSLDQGLQFLIQYYNGEERAKGNILERFSAQQFPDLHSELNLSSLELGDSALYFCASSVGTGRHTGELFFGEGSRLTVL.